This is a list of T cell receptor beta chains from one sample in a study of blood T cell repertoires in COVID-19. Here immunoSEQ multiplex PCR was the method, and the copy in TCRdb shows in-frame clones only, minus some. The sample records 90,000 to 130,000 clones, about 80% being singletons. What was sequenced was peripheral blood. The receptors were sampled from a woman older than 75 with acute or convalescent COVID-19. CDR3s include the opening cysteine and the closing phenylalanine or tryptophan. A D gene is named only where the DNA matches it firmly. The size field is filled for only some rows; it gives once, few, many or a size class.

TRBV5-1	TRBD1	once	TRBJ2-1	TGCGCCAGCAGCCCACAGGGGGCGTCTTACAATGAGCAGTTCTTC	CASSPQGASYNEQFF
TRBV28	-	-	TRBJ1-5	TGTGCCAGCAGTTTAGGGGGGTGGGCCTCGGGCAATCAGCCCCAGCATTTT	CASSLGGWASGNQPQHF
TRBV7-9	TRBD2	-	TRBJ2-2	TGTGCCAGCAGCGCCCACGCCGGGCGGGGGGGCACCGGGGAGCTGTTTTTT	CASSAHAGRGGTGELFF
TRBV5-8	-	-	TRBJ1-5	TGTGCCAGCGAAAGACAGTATAGCAATCAGCCCCAGCATTTT	CASERQYSNQPQHF
TRBV11-2	-	few	TRBJ2-1	TGTGCCAGCAGCTTAGGGGCAGTAGGTGAGCAGTTCTTC	CASSLGAVGEQFF
TRBV7-9	TRBD1	-	TRBJ1-2	TGTGCCAGCAGCTTATGGGGGACAGACTATGGCTACACCTTC	CASSLWGTDYGYTF
TRBV6-2/TRBV6-3	-	-	TRBJ2-7	TGTGCCAGCAGTCGTGGAATAGCGGATTCCTACGAGCAGTACTTC	CASSRGIADSYEQYF
TRBV28	TRBD1	few	TRBJ2-7	TGTGCCAGCACATCAGGGGGCTACGAGCAGTACTTC	CASTSGGYEQYF
TRBV27	-	-	TRBJ1-4	TGTGCCAGCACCAGTTCGGAGGGCACCTTTAAAAAACTGTTTTTT	CASTSSEGTFKKLFF
TRBV30	-	once	TRBJ1-3	TGTGCCTGGGGGGCTTCTGTTGGAAACACCATATATTTT	CAWGASVGNTIYF
TRBV5-4	-	-	TRBJ1-2	TGTGCCAGCAGCTTGGAGGCAGGCTATGGCTACACCTTC	CASSLEAGYGYTF
TRBV4-1	-	-	TRBJ2-3	TGCGCCAGCAGCCAAGGGCAGGGGGCGGGAGTAGATACGCAGTATTTT	CASSQGQGAGVDTQYF
TRBV6-5	-	-	TRBJ1-1	TGTGCCAGCATTTTCATACAGGTTGAAGCTTTCTTT	CASIFIQVEAFF
TRBV7-9	-	-	TRBJ2-7	TGTGCCAGCAGCTTAAACGTCGGCAGGGGCTACGAGCAGTACTTC	CASSLNVGRGYEQYF
TRBV30	TRBD2	-	TRBJ2-1	TGTGCCTGGAGTGTTGGTCTAGCGGGGGGGCGAGAGGTGCAGTTCTTC	CAWSVGLAGGREVQFF
TRBV6-4	TRBD1	few	TRBJ1-6	TGTGCCAGCAGCGCCGGACAGGGGGCTAATTCACCCCTCCACTTT	CASSAGQGANSPLHF
TRBV5-4	TRBD2	-	TRBJ2-1	TGTGCCAGCAGCTCGGGACTAGCGGGAGCTGGGAACAATGAGCAGTTCTTC	CASSSGLAGAGNNEQFF
TRBV18	TRBD2	-	TRBJ2-7	TGTGCCAGCTCAGTGCCGGGACTAGCGGGCAAGGGGCACTACGAGCAGTACTTC	CASSVPGLAGKGHYEQYF
TRBV6-5	TRBD1	few	TRBJ1-6	TGTGCCAGCAGAGACAGGGGGCACTTTAATTCACCCCTCCACTTT	CASRDRGHFNSPLHF
TRBV6-5	-	once	TRBJ1-6	TGTGCCAGCAGTTACACCGGGTCACCCCTCCACTTT	CASSYTGSPLHF
TRBV7-8	-	-	TRBJ1-3	TGTGCCAGCAGCTTCTCAGTGGGGCAGGTTGGTGGAAACACCATATATTTT	CASSFSVGQVGGNTIYF
TRBV2	TRBD1	-	TRBJ1-2	TGTGCCAGCAGTTCAGGGGGTGGCTACACCTTC	CASSSGGGYTF
TRBV24-1	-	-	TRBJ2-1	TGTGCCACCAGTCCAGCTAGCTCCTACAATGAGCAGTTCTTC	CATSPASSYNEQFF
TRBV29-1	-	once	TRBJ1-1	TGCAGCGTTGGTCGGGCTTTCTTT	CSVGRAFF
TRBV5-6	-	-	TRBJ2-3	TGTGCCAGCAGAGTCGTGGAGGGAGCAGATACGCAGTATTTT	CASRVVEGADTQYF
TRBV21-1	-	-	TRBJ1-2	TGTGCCAGCTTACCCAGGGGCTATGGCTACACCTTC	CASLPRGYGYTF
TRBV18	TRBD2	-	TRBJ2-5	TGTGCCAGCTCACCCGGGACTAGCGGGAGGATTGAGCAAGAGACCCAGTACTTC	CASSPGTSGRIEQETQYF
TRBV7-2	TRBD1	-	TRBJ2-2	TGTGCCAGCAGCCTGACAGGGCTGGGGGAGCTGTTTTTT	CASSLTGLGELFF
TRBV9	TRBD1	-	TRBJ2-2	TGTGCCAGCAGCGTAGGACAGGGCGGCGGGGAGCTGTTTTTT	CASSVGQGGGELFF
TRBV4-3	TRBD1	-	TRBJ1-3	TGCGCCAGCAGCCGGGGACAGGGGCTGGGTTCGGGAAACACCATATATTTT	CASSRGQGLGSGNTIYF
TRBV5-1	-	-	TRBJ2-3	TGCGCCAGCGCCGGGTCTGGCGGCACAGATACGCAGTATTTT	CASAGSGGTDTQYF
TRBV11-3	-	once	TRBJ2-3	TGTGCCAGCAGCTTGTCGATACTAGATACGCAGTATTTT	CASSLSILDTQYF
TRBV11-3	-	-	TRBJ1-1	TGTGCCAGCAGCAAGGAGGCGCCTGAAGCTTTCTTT	CASSKEAPEAFF
TRBV6-5	TRBD1	once	TRBJ1-6	TGTGCCAGCAGCAGACAGGGTGAGGGGTCACCCCTCCACTTT	CASSRQGEGSPLHF
TRBV18	-	-	TRBJ2-3	TGTGCCAGCTCACCGATGACAGACACAGATACGCAGTATTTT	CASSPMTDTDTQYF
TRBV19	-	many	TRBJ1-1	TGTGCCAGTAGCCTCGGGGACACTGAAGCTTTCTTT	CASSLGDTEAFF
TRBV10-3	-	-	TRBJ1-2	TGTGCCATCAGTGAGCCTGACAAAGTTGGCTACACCTTC	CAISEPDKVGYTF
TRBV28	-	-	TRBJ1-2	TGTGCCAGCAGTTTAAGTTTTCAGGGGAGTCGCTATGGCTACACCTTC	CASSLSFQGSRYGYTF
TRBV10-3	TRBD2	-	TRBJ2-1	TGTGCCATCACTACTAGCGGGGCCTACAATGAGCAGTTCTTC	CAITTSGAYNEQFF
TRBV5-4	-	-	TRBJ2-1	TGTGCCAGCAGCTTGGGTGGGAGTGGCCCCCCATACAATGAGCAGTTCTTC	CASSLGGSGPPYNEQFF
TRBV5-5	-	-	TRBJ1-4	TGTGCCAGCAGCTTGGGGCAGGGTGGAGAAAAACTGTTTTTT	CASSLGQGGEKLFF
TRBV6-5	-	-	TRBJ2-2	TGTGCCAGCAGTATCGTCGGAGCGAACACCGGGGAGCTGTTTTTT	CASSIVGANTGELFF
TRBV27	TRBD1	-	TRBJ2-5	TGTGCCAGCAGTAGACAGGGCCGAGAGACCCAGTACTTC	CASSRQGRETQYF
TRBV5-4	TRBD1	once	TRBJ1-4	TGTGCCAGCAGCTTGACAGGGGGGGGAACTAATGAAAAACTGTTTTTT	CASSLTGGGTNEKLFF
TRBV4-3	-	-	TRBJ2-3	TGCGCCAGCAGCCAGGACAGAACTAGCACAGATACGCAGTATTTT	CASSQDRTSTDTQYF
TRBV29-1	-	-	TRBJ2-7	TGCAGCGTTGAGCACTGGTACGAGCAGTACTTC	CSVEHWYEQYF
TRBV10-3	TRBD1	-	TRBJ2-7	TGTGCCATCAGTGGCGGGGACAGGAGCTACGAGCAGTACTTC	CAISGGDRSYEQYF
TRBV3-1/TRBV3-2	TRBD2	-	TRBJ2-7	TGTGCCAGCAGCACCGCGGGACTAGCAGAATACGAGCAGTACTTC	CASSTAGLAEYEQYF
TRBV6-5	-	-	TRBJ1-3	TGTGCCAGCAGTTTAACAGGGACTGGAAACACCATATATTTT	CASSLTGTGNTIYF
TRBV19	-	-	TRBJ1-4	TGTGCCAGTAGTGCCCCGGGACTAAATGAAAAACTGTTTTTT	CASSAPGLNEKLFF
TRBV3-1/TRBV3-2	-	-	TRBJ1-2	TGTGCCAGCAGCCAAGGGGGGGTGAGAGGGCCTTTCACTGGGTTCTACACCTTC	CASSQGGVRGPFTGFYTF
TRBV27	TRBD2	few	TRBJ2-2	TGTGCCAGCAGCCTTCTAGCGGGGGGGACGAACACCGGGGAGCTGTTTTTT	CASSLLAGGTNTGELFF
TRBV28	TRBD1	-	TRBJ2-5	TGTGCCAGCAGCCCGACAGGGCGTCAAGAGACCCAGTACTTC	CASSPTGRQETQYF
TRBV27	TRBD1	-	TRBJ1-2	TGTGCCAGCAGTCACCCCCCCGGACAGGGAAACTATGGCTACACCTTC	CASSHPPGQGNYGYTF
TRBV19	TRBD1	-	TRBJ1-4	TGTGCCAGTACAGGGGGCATAGCTAATGAAAAACTGTTTTTT	CASTGGIANEKLFF
TRBV6-5	TRBD1	-	TRBJ2-3	TGTGCCAGCAGTTACGTGGGACAGGGGTATCGAGATACGCAGTATTTT	CASSYVGQGYRDTQYF
TRBV10-3	TRBD2	once	TRBJ2-5	TGTGCCATCAGTGCACTAGCGGGGAATGAGACCCAGTACTTC	CAISALAGNETQYF
TRBV7-9	-	-	TRBJ2-4	TGTGCCAGCAGCCCTCAGGGAGCCAAAAACATTCAGTACTTC	CASSPQGAKNIQYF
TRBV6-2/TRBV6-3	-	-	TRBJ2-7	TGTGCCAGCAGTTTGGCGGGAAACGCCTACGAGCAGTACTTC	CASSLAGNAYEQYF
TRBV5-4	-	-	TRBJ2-6	TGTGCCAGCAGCTCCCCAGGGTATACGGCCAACGTCCTGACTTTC	CASSSPGYTANVLTF